The clone carrying this T cell receptor (beta chain) was counted only a few times. With 60 Vbeta and 13 Jbeta primers, the PCR was carried out. The assay was immunoSEQ multiplex PCR, and TCRdb's table has in-frame clones only and misses some. This table has approximately 220,000 clones, over 65% appearing once. V was clipped by 7 bases and J by 1 base; unmatched bases: 5. The CDR3 covers 15 residues. CDR1 and CDR2 from the germline V gene are MNHEY and SVGAGI. The data belong to a study of cytomegalovirus exposure and HLA in healthy donors. The sequence was obtained from a man younger than 35 in good health and CMV-seronegative. The chain carries TRBV6-5 and TRBJ1-5, with 9 bases lining up with TRBD1. The sequencing sample was made of PBMCs. The chain's CDR3 is CASKMTGGSNQPQHF. CDR3 DNA: TGTGCCAGCAAAATGACAGGGGGAAGCAATCAGCCCCAGCATTTT.